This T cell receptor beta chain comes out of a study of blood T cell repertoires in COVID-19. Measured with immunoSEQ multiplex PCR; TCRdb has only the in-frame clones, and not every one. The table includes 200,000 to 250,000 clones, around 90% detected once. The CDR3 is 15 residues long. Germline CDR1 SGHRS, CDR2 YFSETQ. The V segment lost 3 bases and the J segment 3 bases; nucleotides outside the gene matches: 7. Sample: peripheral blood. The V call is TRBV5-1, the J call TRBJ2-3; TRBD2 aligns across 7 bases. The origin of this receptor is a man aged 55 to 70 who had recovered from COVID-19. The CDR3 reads CASSSARGNTDTQYF. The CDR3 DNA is TGCGCCAGCAGCTCTGCGCGGGGGAATACAGATACGCAGTATTTT.